The present TCR beta chain was sequenced within a study of blood T cell repertoires in COVID-19. Data came from immunoSEQ multiplex PCR; TCRdb stores just in-frame clones and leaves some out. The sample records fewer than 350,000 clones, 88% being singletons. Those who participated ranged in age from about 18 to 89 years and resided in about two dozen US areas. The V and J ends lost 2 bases and 9 bases respectively, with 14 bases between them. Germline V gene sequence: CDR1 SGHAT, CDR2 FQNNGV. The CDR3 runs to 15 residues. The chain uses TRBV11-2 and TRBJ1-6, with D unresolved. The receptor was isolated from a woman under 40 who had recovered from COVID-19. Material: PBMCs or T cells enriched from blood (not recorded which). The CDR3 loop is CASSLRSVLGSPLHF. The CDR3 DNA is TGTGCCAGCAGCTTACGCTCGGTCCTAGGTTCACCCCTCCACTTT.